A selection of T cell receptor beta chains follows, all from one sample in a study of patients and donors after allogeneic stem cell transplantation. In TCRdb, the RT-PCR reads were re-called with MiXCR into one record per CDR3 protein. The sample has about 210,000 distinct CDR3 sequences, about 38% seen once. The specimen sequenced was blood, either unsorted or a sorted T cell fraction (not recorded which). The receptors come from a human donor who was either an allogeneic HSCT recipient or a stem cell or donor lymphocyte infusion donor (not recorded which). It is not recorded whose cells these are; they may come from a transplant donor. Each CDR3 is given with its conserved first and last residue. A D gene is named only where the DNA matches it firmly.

CDR3: CASSLWRGDPYF
V: TRBV28
D: -
J: TRBJ2-3
length: 12

CDR3: CASSLVQGADYEQFF
V: TRBV28
D: TRBD1
J: TRBJ2-1
length: 15

CDR3: CASSARIPTEAFF
V: TRBV12-3/TRBV12-4
D: -
J: TRBJ1-1
length: 13

CDR3: CASSSRQFSNQPQHF
V: TRBV19
D: -
J: TRBJ1-5
length: 15

CDR3: CASSPFRNYEQYF
V: TRBV28
D: -
J: TRBJ2-7
length: 13

CDR3: CASSNRPDYGYTF
V: TRBV19
D: -
J: TRBJ1-2
length: 13

CDR3: CATNMQLESGELFF
V: TRBV12-3/TRBV12-4
D: -
J: TRBJ2-2
length: 14

CDR3: CASSPVGGLSSGNTIYF
V: TRBV5-1
D: -
J: TRBJ1-3
length: 17

CDR3: CASSFTGANTEAFF
V: TRBV4-3
D: TRBD1
J: TRBJ1-1
length: 14

CDR3: CASSLRADVWDNEQFF
V: TRBV7-8
D: -
J: TRBJ2-1
length: 16

CDR3: CASSEHPGTTGGQPQHF
V: TRBV25-1
D: -
J: TRBJ1-5
length: 17

CDR3: CASSGNTGMGFNQPQHF
V: TRBV7-9
D: -
J: TRBJ1-5
length: 17

CDR3: CASSLQGATEAFF
V: TRBV12-3/TRBV12-4
D: TRBD1
J: TRBJ1-1
length: 13

CDR3: CSVEGLISRGKRDEQFF
V: TRBV29-1
D: TRBD1
J: TRBJ2-1
length: 17

CDR3: CASSLELRIYEQYF
V: TRBV5-5
D: -
J: TRBJ2-7
length: 14

CDR3: CASRLYREKLFF
V: TRBV2
D: -
J: TRBJ1-4
length: 12

CDR3: CASSQETTGGAGNTIYF
V: TRBV4-2
D: TRBD1
J: TRBJ1-3
length: 17

CDR3: CASQQDYEQYF
V: TRBV27
D: -
J: TRBJ2-7
length: 11

CDR3: CASSLLRDSNIGANVLTF
V: TRBV5-6
D: -
J: TRBJ2-6
length: 18

CDR3: CASSYEGALRHF
V: TRBV6-6
D: TRBD1
J: TRBJ1-5
length: 12

CDR3: CASSVDRRSSYNEQFF
V: TRBV9
D: -
J: TRBJ2-1
length: 16

CDR3: CASSFLSPLQGSNEKLFF
V: TRBV27
D: -
J: TRBJ1-4
length: 18

CDR3: CASSEGPAGYEQYF
V: TRBV10-1
D: -
J: TRBJ2-7
length: 14

CDR3: CASSRAAQTYEQYF
V: TRBV18
D: -
J: TRBJ2-7
length: 14

CDR3: CSAGLALNEKLFF
V: TRBV29-1
D: -
J: TRBJ1-4
length: 13

CDR3: CSARAYSQGRANEKLFF
V: TRBV20-1
D: -
J: TRBJ1-4
length: 17

CDR3: CSVRGSGNTEAFF
V: TRBV29-1
D: -
J: TRBJ1-1
length: 13

CDR3: CASSPGAQVYGYTF
V: TRBV5-1
D: -
J: TRBJ1-2
length: 14

CDR3: CASSGGLKGQPQHF
V: TRBV12-3/TRBV12-4
D: -
J: TRBJ1-5
length: 14

CDR3: CASSFNDPLSSYNEQFF
V: TRBV7-9
D: -
J: TRBJ2-1
length: 17

CDR3: CASNRGGRSPLHF
V: TRBV27
D: TRBD1
J: TRBJ1-6
length: 13

CDR3: CASSRWSSNQPQHF
V: TRBV3-1
D: -
J: TRBJ1-5
length: 14

CDR3: CAISESEETQPQHF
V: TRBV10-3
D: -
J: TRBJ1-5
length: 14

CDR3: CASSHSQGFYGYTF
V: TRBV4-1
D: -
J: TRBJ1-2
length: 14

CDR3: CSAPRGATGELFF
V: TRBV20-1
D: -
J: TRBJ2-2
length: 13

CDR3: CAISGGTKEGYTF
V: TRBV10-3
D: -
J: TRBJ1-2
length: 13

CDR3: CASSPAASGGAYEQYF
V: TRBV18
D: TRBD2
J: TRBJ2-7
length: 16

CDR3: CATIPTSGGREQFF
V: TRBV27
D: TRBD2
J: TRBJ2-1
length: 14

CDR3: CSAEAVPGGYEAFF
V: TRBV20-1
D: TRBD1
J: TRBJ1-1
length: 14

CDR3: CASSPDASSYEQYF
V: TRBV5-1
D: -
J: TRBJ2-7
length: 14

CDR3: CASFPGLAGPETQYF
V: TRBV5-1
D: TRBD2
J: TRBJ2-5
length: 15

CDR3: CASSLEGIGTGELFF
V: TRBV5-1
D: -
J: TRBJ2-2
length: 15

CDR3: CAWRTDGAYEQYF
V: TRBV30
D: -
J: TRBJ2-7
length: 13

CDR3: CASSPLGQIERPQHF
V: TRBV18
D: -
J: TRBJ1-5
length: 15

CDR3: CASSSPRRDGYTF
V: TRBV7-2
D: -
J: TRBJ1-2
length: 13

CDR3: CASSQDQMRGNEKLFF
V: TRBV4-3
D: -
J: TRBJ1-4
length: 16

CDR3: CATSRGGPGEQFF
V: TRBV6-5
D: -
J: TRBJ2-1
length: 13

CDR3: CASSSSGNTEAFF
V: TRBV7-9
D: -
J: TRBJ1-1
length: 13

CDR3: CASRSIPRYGYTF
V: TRBV2
D: -
J: TRBJ1-2
length: 13

CDR3: CASSLEPRRAAFF
V: TRBV7-2
D: -
J: TRBJ1-1
length: 13

CDR3: CASSPPTGGLTEAFF
V: TRBV18
D: TRBD1
J: TRBJ1-1
length: 15

CDR3: CAISESGINNEQFF
V: TRBV10-3
D: -
J: TRBJ2-1
length: 14

CDR3: CASSLDGLAGGINEQFF
V: TRBV12-3/TRBV12-4
D: TRBD2
J: TRBJ2-1
length: 17

CDR3: CASSQDSGAANEQFF
V: TRBV4-3
D: TRBD2
J: TRBJ2-1
length: 15

CDR3: CASSLSRNEKLFF
V: TRBV5-1
D: -
J: TRBJ1-4
length: 13